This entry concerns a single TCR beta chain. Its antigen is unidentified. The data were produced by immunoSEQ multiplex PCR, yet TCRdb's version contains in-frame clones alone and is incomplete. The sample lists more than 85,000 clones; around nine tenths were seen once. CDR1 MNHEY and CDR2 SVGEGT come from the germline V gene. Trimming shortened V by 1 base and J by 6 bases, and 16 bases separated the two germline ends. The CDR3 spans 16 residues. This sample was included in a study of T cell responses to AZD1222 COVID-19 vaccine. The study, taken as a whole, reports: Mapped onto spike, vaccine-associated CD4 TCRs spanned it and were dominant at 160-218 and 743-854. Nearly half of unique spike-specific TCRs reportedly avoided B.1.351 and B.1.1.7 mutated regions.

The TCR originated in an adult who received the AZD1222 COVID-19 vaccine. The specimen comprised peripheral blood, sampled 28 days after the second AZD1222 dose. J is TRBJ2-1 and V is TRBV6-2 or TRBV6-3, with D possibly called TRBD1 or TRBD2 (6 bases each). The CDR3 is CASSYWGPRGRNEQFF. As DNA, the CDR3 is TGTGCCAGCAGTTACTGGGGCCCTCGGGGGCGCAATGAGCAGTTCTTC.